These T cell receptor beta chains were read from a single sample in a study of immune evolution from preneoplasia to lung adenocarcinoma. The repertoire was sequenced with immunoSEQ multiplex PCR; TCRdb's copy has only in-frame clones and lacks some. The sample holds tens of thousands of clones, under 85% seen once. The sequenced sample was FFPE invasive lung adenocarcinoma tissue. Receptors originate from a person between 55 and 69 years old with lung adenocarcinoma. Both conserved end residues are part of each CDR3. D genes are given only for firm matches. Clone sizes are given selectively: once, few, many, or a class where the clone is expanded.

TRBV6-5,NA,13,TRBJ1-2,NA,CAGGDYPNYGYTF,TGTGCCGGGGGCGACTATCCTAACTATGGCTACACCTTC
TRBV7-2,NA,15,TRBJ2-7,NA,CASSTYTRSSYEQYF,TGTGCCAGCAGCACCTACACCAGGAGCTCCTACGAGCAGTACTTC
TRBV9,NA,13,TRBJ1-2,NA,CASSPYPTRGYTF,TGTGCCAGCAGCCCTTATCCGACCCGCGGCTACACCTTC
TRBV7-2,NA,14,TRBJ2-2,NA,CASSLERSTGELFF,TGTGCCAGCAGCTTAGAGCGTAGTACCGGGGAGCTGTTTTTT
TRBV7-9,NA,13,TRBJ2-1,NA,CASSLDRDNEQFF,TGTGCCAGCAGCTTAGATCGAGACAATGAGCAGTTCTTC
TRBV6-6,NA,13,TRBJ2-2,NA,CASRQWPKGELFF,TGTGCCAGCAGGCAGTGGCCGAAAGGGGAGCTGTTTTTT
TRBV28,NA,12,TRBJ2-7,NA,CASRSRRGEQYF,TGTGCCAGCCGATCCCGTCGGGGCGAGCAGTACTTC
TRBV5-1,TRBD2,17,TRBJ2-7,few,CASSLSLAGGKGYEQYF,TGCGCCAGCAGCTTGAGTCTAGCGGGAGGAAAAGGGTACGAGCAGTACTTC
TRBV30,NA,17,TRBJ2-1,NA,CAWSRNGGGLRGNEQFF,TGTGCCTGGAGTCGGAACGGAGGAGGCCTGCGTGGGAATGAGCAGTTCTTC
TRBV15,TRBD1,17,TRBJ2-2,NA,CATSRGTGGSSTGELFF,TGTGCCACCAGCAGGGGGACAGGGGGTAGTTCAACCGGGGAGCTGTTTTTT
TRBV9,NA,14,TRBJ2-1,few,CASSPPHAYNEQFF,TGTGCCAGCAGCCCACCTCACGCCTACAATGAGCAGTTCTTC
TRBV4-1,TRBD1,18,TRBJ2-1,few,CASSQGSRRDRVYNEQFF,TGCGCCAGCAGCCAAGGAAGTCGCCGGGACAGGGTTTACAATGAGCAGTTCTTC
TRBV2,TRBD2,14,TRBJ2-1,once,CASRLAGAYNEQFF,TGTGCCAGCCGTCTAGCGGGAGCCTACAATGAGCAGTTCTTC
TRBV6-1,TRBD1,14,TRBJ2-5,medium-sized,CASMTGATQETQYF,TGTGCCAGCATGACAGGGGCTACCCAAGAGACCCAGTACTTC
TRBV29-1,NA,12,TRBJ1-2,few,CSVVRGNYGYTF,TGCAGCGTTGTACGGGGGAACTATGGCTACACCTTC
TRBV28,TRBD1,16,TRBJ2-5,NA,CASSLSGQGASETQYF,TGTGCCAGCAGTTTATCAGGCCAGGGGGCGAGTGAGACCCAGTACTTC
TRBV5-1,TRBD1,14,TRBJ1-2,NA,CASSTGQGNYGYTF,TGCGCCAGCAGCACCGGACAGGGGAACTATGGCTACACCTTC
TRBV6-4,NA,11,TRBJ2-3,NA,CASIGTDTQYF,TGTGCCAGCATTGGCACAGATACGCAGTATTTT
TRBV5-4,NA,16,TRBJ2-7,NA,CASSSEGGGASYEQYF,TGTGCCAGCAGCTCCGAGGGGGGTGGGGCATCCTACGAGCAGTACTTC
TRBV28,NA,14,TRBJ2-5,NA,CASRGNQYQETQYF,TGTGCCAGCCGGGGAAACCAGTACCAAGAGACCCAGTACTTC
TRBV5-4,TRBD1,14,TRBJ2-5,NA,CASSPGDSQETQYF,TGTGCCAGCAGCCCAGGGGACAGTCAAGAGACCCAGTACTTC
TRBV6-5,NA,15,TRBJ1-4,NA,CASSYRFTTNEKLFF,TGTGCCAGCAGTTACAGATTCACAACTAATGAAAAACTGTTTTTT
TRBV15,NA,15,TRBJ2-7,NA,CATSRDARVSYEQYF,TGTGCCACCAGCAGAGATGCGAGGGTTTCCTACGAGCAGTACTTC
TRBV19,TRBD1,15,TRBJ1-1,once,CASSIGTGLNTEAFF,TGTGCCAGTAGTATCGGGACAGGGCTGAACACTGAAGCTTTCTTT
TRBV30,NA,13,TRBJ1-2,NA,CAWSPGVHYGYTF,TGTGCCTGGAGTCCCGGGGTCCACTATGGCTACACCTTC
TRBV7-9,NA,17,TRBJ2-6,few,CASSLGRGTSGANVLTF,TGTGCCAGCAGCTTAGGTCGGGGAACGTCTGGGGCCAACGTCCTGACTTTC
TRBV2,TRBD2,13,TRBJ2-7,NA,CASISGSSYEQYF,TGTGCCAGCATAAGCGGGAGCTCCTACGAGCAGTACTTC
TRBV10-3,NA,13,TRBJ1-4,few,CAISESVDGKLFF,TGTGCCATCAGTGAGTCCGTTGACGGTAAACTGTTTTTT
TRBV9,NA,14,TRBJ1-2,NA,CASSVAGGPYGYTF,TGTGCCAGCAGCGTAGCTGGGGGGCCCTATGGCTACACCTTC
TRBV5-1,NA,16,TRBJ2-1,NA,CASRDLSGASYNEQFF,TGCGCCAGCAGGGATCTCAGCGGTGCATCTTACAATGAGCAGTTCTTC
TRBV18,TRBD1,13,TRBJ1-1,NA,CASSPIDRGEAFF,TGTGCCAGCTCACCCATTGACAGGGGCGAAGCTTTCTTT
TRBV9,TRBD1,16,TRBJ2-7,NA,CASSPPGQGASYEQYF,TGTGCCAGCAGCCCCCCGGGACAGGGGGCTTCTTACGAGCAGTACTTC
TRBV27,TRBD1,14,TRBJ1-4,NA,CASSPGQGNEKLFF,TGTGCCAGCAGCCCGGGACAGGGTAACGAAAAACTGTTTTTT
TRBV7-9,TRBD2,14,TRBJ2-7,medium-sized,CASSWTRNSYEQYF,TGTGCCAGCAGCTGGACTAGAAACTCCTACGAGCAGTACTTC
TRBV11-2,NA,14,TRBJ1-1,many,CASSLDLSVVKAFF,TGTGCCAGCAGCTTAGATCTGAGTGTCGTAAAAGCTTTCTTT
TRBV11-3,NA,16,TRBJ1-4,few,CASSLAPGEDGEKLFF,TGTGCCAGCAGCCTCGCCCCAGGGGAGGACGGCGAAAAACTGTTTTTT
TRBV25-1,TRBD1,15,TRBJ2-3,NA,CASSHHRGGGDTQYF,TGTGCCAGCAGTCACCACAGGGGTGGGGGAGATACGCAGTATTTT
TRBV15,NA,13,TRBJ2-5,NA,CATSRDEEGTQYF,TGTGCCACCAGCAGAGATGAAGAGGGGACCCAGTACTTC
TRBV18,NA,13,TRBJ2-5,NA,CASSPPNGETQYF,TGTGCCAGCTCACCACCTAACGGAGAGACCCAGTACTTC
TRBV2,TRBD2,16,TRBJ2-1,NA,CASSKQAGGNYNEQFF,TGTGCCAGCAGTAAACAAGCGGGAGGGAACTACAATGAGCAGTTCTTC